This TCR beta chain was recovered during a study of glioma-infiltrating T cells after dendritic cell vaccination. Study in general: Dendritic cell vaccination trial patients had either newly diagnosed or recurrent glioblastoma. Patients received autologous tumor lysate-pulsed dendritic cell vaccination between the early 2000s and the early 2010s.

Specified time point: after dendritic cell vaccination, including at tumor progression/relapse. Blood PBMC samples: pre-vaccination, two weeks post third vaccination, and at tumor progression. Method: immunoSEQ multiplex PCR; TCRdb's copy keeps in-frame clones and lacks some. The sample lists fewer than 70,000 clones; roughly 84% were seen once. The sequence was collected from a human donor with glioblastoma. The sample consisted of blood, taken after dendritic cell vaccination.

This chain's CDR3 is CASSPAGAQYF. The CDR3 DNA follows: TGTGCCAGCAGCCCGGCGGGTGCGCAGTATTTT. The rearrangement links TRBV11-2 to TRBJ2-3, with D possibly TRBD2 on 5 matching bases. The V gene lost 5 bases and the J gene lost 10 bases, with 10 bases spanning the gap. The CDR3 runs to 11 residues. Germline lookup yields CDR1 SGHAT and CDR2 FQNNGV.